A single sample gave rise to the 18 T cell receptor beta chains below, sequenced in a study of T cells expressing NK-cell markers. For each CDR3 protein, TCRdb gives one entry from its re-call of the 5' RACE reads, without DNA. Its table records about 260,000 distinct CDR3 sequences. The material sequenced was blood T cells: a sorted CD56 or NKG2C T cell subset, CD4+ or CD8+ T cells, or bulk PBMC T cells (not recorded which). Every receptor here comes from a woman between 18 and 69 years old in good health.

This chain joins TRBV14 and TRBJ2-5; TCRdb picks TRBD2, but there is no DNA to check that call. The CDR3 totals 18 residues. Germline V CDR1 and CDR2: SGHDN, FVKESK. The CDR3 loop reads CASSQKNQLEGIRETQYF.

The chain joins TRBV7-2 to TRBJ2-2. The CDR3 consists of 13 residues. Germline V gene lookup returns CDR1 SGHTA and CDR2 FQGNSA. CDR3 in amino acids: CASRPSTSGELFF.

The chain recombines TRBV9 with TRBJ2-4; the TCRdb call, TRBD2, lacks DNA for checking. The CDR3 has 18 residues. Germline CDR1 SGDLS, CDR2 YYNGEE. The CDR3 reads CASSVGLAGGVAKNIQYF.

The chain carries TRBV7-2 and TRBJ2-4; absent DNA, TCRdb's TRBD2 call cannot be checked. The CDR3 loop spans 15 amino acids. Germline V gene data show CDR1 as SGHTA and CDR2 as FQGNSA. CDR3 protein: CASRASGVAKNIQYF.

This chain joins TRBV2 and TRBJ2-2; the TCRdb call, TRBD2, lacks DNA for checking. CDR3 length: 14 residues. Germline V lookup: CDR1 SNHLY, CDR2 FYNNEI. The CDR3 loop reads CASSLGSSPGELFF.

V is TRBV5-1 and J is TRBJ2-5; TCRdb designates TRBD1, a call that cannot be tested without DNA. The CDR3 has 15 amino acids. Per the germline V gene, CDR1 is SGHRS and CDR2 is YFSETQ. The chain's CDR3 is CASSGLTGRQETQYF.

The chain uses TRBV9 and TRBJ1-1. Per the germline V gene, CDR1 is SGDLS and CDR2 is YYNGEE. The CDR3 contains 14 residues. The CDR3 loop is CASSVVRGDTEAFF.

The chain links TRBV7-2 to TRBJ2-1; TCRdb calls TRBD2, which cannot be checked without DNA. The CDR3 extends over 17 amino acids. The V gene's germline CDR1 is SGHTA and CDR2 FQGNSA. CDR3 sequence reads: CASSKTGQRGSYNEQFF.

V and J are TRBV29-1 and TRBJ2-1; the D call of TRBD1 rests on TCRdb alone, since no DNA is present to check it. CDR3 size: 11 residues. Germline V lookup: CDR1 SQVTM, CDR2 ANQGSEA. This chain's CDR3 is CSVGTTPEQFF.

The V and J genes are TRBV20-1 and TRBJ1-5; TCRdb indicates TRBD1, and absent DNA this call remains unverified. Germline loops: CDR1 DFQATT, CDR2 SNEGSKA (reference sequence). The CDR3 is made up of 15 amino acids. The CDR3 is CSAPGNGSGSQPQHF.

V is TRBV5-1 and J is TRBJ2-5; TCRdb returns TRBD1, unconfirmable since there is no DNA. This CDR3 has 14 residues. In germline, CDR1 is SGHRS, CDR2 YFSETQ. The CDR3 sequence: CASSHRDRQETQYF.

V and J are TRBV6-2 or TRBV6-3 and TRBJ1-6. The germline CDR1 and CDR2 sequences are MNHEY and SVGEGT. The length of the CDR3 is 14 residues. The CDR3 loop is CATDVGSYNSPLHF.

The CDR3 loop reads CSVRIGLAYNEQFF. This chain joins TRBV29-1 and TRBJ2-1. CDR1 SQVTM and CDR2 ANQGSEA come from the germline V gene. This CDR3 contains 14 residues.

This chain joins TRBV4-1 and TRBJ1-3. From germline, CDR1 is MGHRA and CDR2 YSYEKL. The CDR3 extends over 19 amino acids. CDR3 amino acids: CASSQGRSQSSSSGNTIYF.

The chain is built from TRBV7-8 and TRBJ2-1. This CDR3 is built from 13 residues. Germline V gives CDR1 SGHVS, CDR2 FQNEAQ. The CDR3 sequence is CASSLGRDYEQFF. The full variable domain, its missing parts supplied by reference TRBV7-8 and TRBJ2-1, is GAGVSQSPRYKVAKRGQDVALRCDPISGHVSLFWYQQALGQGPEFLTYFQNEAQLDKSGLPSDRFFAERPEGSVSTLKIQRTQQEDSAVYLCASSLGRDYEQFFGPGTRLTVL.

This rearrangement joins TRBV5-1 to TRBJ2-5; TCRdb returns TRBD2, unconfirmable since there is no DNA. CDR1 is SGHRS, CDR2 YFSETQ, per germline. This CDR3 has 15 residues. The CDR3 region is CASSLVGLAEETQYF.

V and J are TRBV6-5 and TRBJ1-4; checking the TCRdb D call of TRBD1 is not possible without DNA. This CDR3 spans 15 amino acids. Germline V gene sequence: CDR1 MNHEY, CDR2 SVGAGI. The CDR3 loop is CASSLGQGTNEKLFF.

Here the CDR3 reads CASSLGGTGGNEQFF. V usage is TRBV7-2 and J usage is TRBJ2-1; the D call of TRBD1 rests on TCRdb alone, since no DNA is present to check it. This CDR3 has 15 amino acids. CDR1 and CDR2 from the germline V gene are SGHTA and FQGNSA.